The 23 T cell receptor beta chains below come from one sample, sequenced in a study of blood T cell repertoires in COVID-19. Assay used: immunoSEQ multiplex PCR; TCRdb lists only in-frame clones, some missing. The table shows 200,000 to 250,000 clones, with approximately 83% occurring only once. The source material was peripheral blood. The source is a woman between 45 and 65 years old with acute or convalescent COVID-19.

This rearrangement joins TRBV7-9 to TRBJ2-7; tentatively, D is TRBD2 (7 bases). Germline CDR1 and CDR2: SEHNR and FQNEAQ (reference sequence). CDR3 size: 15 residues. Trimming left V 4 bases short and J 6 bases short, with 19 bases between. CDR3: CASSSLRGGPSEQYF. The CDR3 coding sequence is TGTGCCAGCAGCTCCCTGAGGGGGGGCCCCTCCGAGCAGTACTTC.

CDR3 sequence: CSASRAGDNIQYF. The CDR3 DNA follows: TGCAGTGCTAGTAGGGCAGGGGATAACATTCAGTACTTC. The chain carries TRBV20-1 and TRBJ2-4; maybe TRBD1 (6 bases). Trimming shortened V by 3 bases and J by 7 bases, and 13 bases separated the two germline ends. Germline V gene sequence: CDR1 DFQATT, CDR2 SNEGSKA (reference sequence). This CDR3 comprises 13 residues.

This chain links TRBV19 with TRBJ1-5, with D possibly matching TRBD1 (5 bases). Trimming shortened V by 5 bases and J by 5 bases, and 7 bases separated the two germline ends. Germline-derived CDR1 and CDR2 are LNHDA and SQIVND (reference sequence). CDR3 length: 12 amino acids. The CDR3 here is CASSPTDQPQHF. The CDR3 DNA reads TGTGCCAGTAGTCCGACAGATCAGCCCCAGCATTTT. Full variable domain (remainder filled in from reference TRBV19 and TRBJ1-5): DGGITQSPKYLFRKEGQNVTLSCEQNLNHDAMYWYRQDPGQGLRLIYYSQIVNDFQKGDIAEGYSVSREKKESFPLTVTSAQKNPTAFYLCASSPTDQPQHFGDGTRLSIL.

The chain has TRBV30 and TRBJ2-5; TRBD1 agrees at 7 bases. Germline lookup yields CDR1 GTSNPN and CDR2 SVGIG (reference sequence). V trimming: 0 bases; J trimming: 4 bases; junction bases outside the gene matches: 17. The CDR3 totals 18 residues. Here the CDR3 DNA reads TGTGCCTGGAGTGTAAGGTGGGACAGCTTGAATGTAGGAGAGACCCAGTACTTC. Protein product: CAWSVRWDSLNVGETQYF.

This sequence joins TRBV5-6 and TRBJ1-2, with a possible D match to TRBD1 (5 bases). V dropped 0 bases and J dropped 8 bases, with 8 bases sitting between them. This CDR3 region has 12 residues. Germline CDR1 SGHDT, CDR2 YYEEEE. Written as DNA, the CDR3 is TGTGCCAGCAGCTTGGTGGGGCTGGGCTACACCTTC. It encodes CASSLVGLGYTF.

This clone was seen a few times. DNA for the CDR3: TGTGCCAGTAGTTCTACGGACAGTGGGTATGGCTACACCTTC. Protein: CASSSTDSGYGYTF. The V and J genes are TRBV19 and TRBJ1-2; possible D gene TRBD1, 6 bases. The V and J ends lost 5 bases and 5 bases respectively, with 15 bases between them. There are 14 residues in the CDR3. Germline CDR1 LNHDA, CDR2 SQIVND (reference sequence). Full variable domain (remainder filled in from reference TRBV19 and TRBJ1-2): DGGITQSPKYLFRKEGQNVTLSCEQNLNHDAMYWYRQDPGQGLRLIYYSQIVNDFQKGDIAEGYSVSREKKESFPLTVTSAQKNPTAFYLCASSSTDSGYGYTFGSGTRLTVV.

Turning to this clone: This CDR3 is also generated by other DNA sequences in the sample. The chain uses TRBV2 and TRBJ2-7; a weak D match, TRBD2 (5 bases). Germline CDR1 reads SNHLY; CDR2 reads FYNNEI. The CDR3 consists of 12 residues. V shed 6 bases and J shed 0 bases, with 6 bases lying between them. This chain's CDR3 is CASSGDSYEQYF. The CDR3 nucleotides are TGTGCCAGCAGCGGGGACTCCTACGAGCAGTACTTC.

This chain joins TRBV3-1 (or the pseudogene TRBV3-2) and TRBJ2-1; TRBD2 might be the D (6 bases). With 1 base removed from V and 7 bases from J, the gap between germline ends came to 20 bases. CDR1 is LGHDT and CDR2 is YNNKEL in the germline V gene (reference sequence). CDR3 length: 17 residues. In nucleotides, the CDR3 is TGTGCCAGCAGCCAAGGCTTCGGTCTAGCGCGGGGAAATGAGCAGTTCTTC. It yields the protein CASSQGFGLARGNEQFF.

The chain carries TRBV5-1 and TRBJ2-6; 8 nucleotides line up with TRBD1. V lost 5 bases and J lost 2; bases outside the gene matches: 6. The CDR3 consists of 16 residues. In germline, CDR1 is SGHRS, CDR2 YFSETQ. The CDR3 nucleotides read TGCGCCAGCAGTTCGCTACAGGGGGCTGGGGCCAACGTCCTGACTTTC. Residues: CASSSLQGAGANVLTF.

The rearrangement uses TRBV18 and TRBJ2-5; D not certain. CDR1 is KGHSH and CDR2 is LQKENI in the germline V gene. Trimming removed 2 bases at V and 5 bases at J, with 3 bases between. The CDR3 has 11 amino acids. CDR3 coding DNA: TGTGCCAGCTCACCAGAGGAGACCCAGTACTTC. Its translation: CASSPEETQYF. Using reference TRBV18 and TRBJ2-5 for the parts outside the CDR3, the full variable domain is NAGVMQNPRHLVRRRGQEARLRCSPMKGHSHVYWYRQLPEEGLKFMVYLQKENIIDESGMPKERFSAEFPKEGPSILRIQQVVRGDSAAYFCASSPEETQYFGPGTRLLVL.

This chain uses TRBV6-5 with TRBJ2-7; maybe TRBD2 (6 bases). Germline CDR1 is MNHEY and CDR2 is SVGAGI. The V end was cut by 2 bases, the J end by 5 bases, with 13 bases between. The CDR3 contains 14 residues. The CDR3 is CASSYQSRLDEQYF. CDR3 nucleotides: TGTGCCAGCAGTTACCAATCCCGACTAGACGAGCAGTACTTC.

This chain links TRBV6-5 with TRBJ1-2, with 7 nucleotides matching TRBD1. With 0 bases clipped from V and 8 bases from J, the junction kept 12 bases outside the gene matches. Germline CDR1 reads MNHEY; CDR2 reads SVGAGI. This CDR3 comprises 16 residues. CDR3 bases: TGTGCCAGCAGTTACTCAGGCAACAGGGGCACCGTGGGCTACACCTTC. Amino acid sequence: CASSYSGNRGTVGYTF.

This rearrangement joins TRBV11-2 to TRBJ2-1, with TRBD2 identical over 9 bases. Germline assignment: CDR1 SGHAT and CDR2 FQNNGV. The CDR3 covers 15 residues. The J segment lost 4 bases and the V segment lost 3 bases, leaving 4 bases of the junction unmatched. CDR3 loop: CASSFRLADYNEQFF. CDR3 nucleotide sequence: TGTGCCAGCAGCTTTAGACTAGCGGATTACAATGAGCAGTTCTTC. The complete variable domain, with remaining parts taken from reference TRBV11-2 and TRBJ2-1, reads EAGVAQSPRYKIIEKRQSVAFWCNPISGHATLYWYQQILGQGPKLLIQFQNNGVVDDSQLPKDRFSAERLKGVDSTLKIQPAKLEDSAVYLCASSFRLADYNEQFFGPGTRLTVL.

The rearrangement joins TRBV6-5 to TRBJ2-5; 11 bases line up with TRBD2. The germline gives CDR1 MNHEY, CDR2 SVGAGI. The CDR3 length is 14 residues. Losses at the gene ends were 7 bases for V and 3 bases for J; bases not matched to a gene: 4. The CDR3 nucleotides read TGTGCCAGCAATCCTAGCGGGGGGAAAGAGACCCAGTACTTC. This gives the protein CASNPSGGKETQYF.

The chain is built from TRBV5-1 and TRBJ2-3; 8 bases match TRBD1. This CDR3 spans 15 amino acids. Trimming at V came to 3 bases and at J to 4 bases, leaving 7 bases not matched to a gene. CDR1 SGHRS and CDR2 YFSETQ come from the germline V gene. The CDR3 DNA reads TGCGCCAGCAGCTCCGGGACAGGCTCAGCAGATACGCAGTATTTT. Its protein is CASSSGTGSADTQYF.

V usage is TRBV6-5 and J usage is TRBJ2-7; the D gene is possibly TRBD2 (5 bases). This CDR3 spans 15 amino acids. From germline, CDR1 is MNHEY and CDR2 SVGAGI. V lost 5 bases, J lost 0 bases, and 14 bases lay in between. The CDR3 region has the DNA TGTGCCAGCAGTAACAGAGGGCGCAGCTCCTACGAGCAGTACTTC. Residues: CASSNRGRSSYEQYF.

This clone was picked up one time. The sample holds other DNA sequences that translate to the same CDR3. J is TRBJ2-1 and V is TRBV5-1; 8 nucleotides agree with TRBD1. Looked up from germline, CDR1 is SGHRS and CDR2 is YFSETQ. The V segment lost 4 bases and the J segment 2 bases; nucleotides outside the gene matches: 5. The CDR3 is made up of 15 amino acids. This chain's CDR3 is CASSPGQGTYNEQFF. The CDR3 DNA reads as TGCGCCAGCAGCCCCGGACAGGGAACCTACAATGAGCAGTTCTTC.

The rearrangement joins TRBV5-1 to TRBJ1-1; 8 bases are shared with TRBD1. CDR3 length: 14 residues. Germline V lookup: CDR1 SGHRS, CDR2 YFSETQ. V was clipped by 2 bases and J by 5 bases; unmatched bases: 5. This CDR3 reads CASSFGQGDTEAFF. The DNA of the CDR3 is TGCGCCAGCAGCTTCGGACAGGGAGATACTGAAGCTTTCTTT.

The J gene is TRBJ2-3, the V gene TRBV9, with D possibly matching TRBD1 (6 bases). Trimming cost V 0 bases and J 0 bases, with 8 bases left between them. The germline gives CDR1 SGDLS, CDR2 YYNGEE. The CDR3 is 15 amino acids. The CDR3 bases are TGTGCCAGCAGCGTAGTGGGGACAAGCACAGATACGCAGTATTTT. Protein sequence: CASSVVGTSTDTQYF.

CDR3 nucleotide sequence: TGTGCCAGCAGCTCAGGGACAGACACTGAAGCTTTCTTT. Protein: CASSSGTDTEAFF. J is TRBJ1-1 and V is TRBV7-2; 7 bases are shared with TRBD1. V shed 4 bases, J shed 3 bases, and the junction held 2 bases outside the gene matches. The CDR3 contains 13 residues. Per germline, CDR1 SGHTA and CDR2 FQGNSA.

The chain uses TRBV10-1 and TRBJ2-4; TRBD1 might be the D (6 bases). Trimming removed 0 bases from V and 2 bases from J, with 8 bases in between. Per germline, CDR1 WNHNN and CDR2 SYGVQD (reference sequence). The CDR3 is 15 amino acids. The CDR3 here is CASSESGTPKNIQYF. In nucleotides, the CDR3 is TGCGCCAGCAGTGAGTCCGGGACACCCAAAAACATTCAGTACTTC.

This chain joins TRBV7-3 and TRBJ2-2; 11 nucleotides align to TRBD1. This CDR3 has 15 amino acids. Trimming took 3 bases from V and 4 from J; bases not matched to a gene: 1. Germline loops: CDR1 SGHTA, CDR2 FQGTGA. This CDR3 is CASSFGTGGTGELFF. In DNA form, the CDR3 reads TGTGCCAGCAGCTTCGGGACAGGGGGCACCGGGGAGCTGTTTTTT.

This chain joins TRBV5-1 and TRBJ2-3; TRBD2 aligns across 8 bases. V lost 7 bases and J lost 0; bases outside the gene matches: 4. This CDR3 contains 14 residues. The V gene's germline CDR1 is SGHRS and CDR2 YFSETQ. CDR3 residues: CASRGGRSTDTQYF. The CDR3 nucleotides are TGCGCCAGCCGGGGGGGGCGGAGCACAGATACGCAGTATTTT.